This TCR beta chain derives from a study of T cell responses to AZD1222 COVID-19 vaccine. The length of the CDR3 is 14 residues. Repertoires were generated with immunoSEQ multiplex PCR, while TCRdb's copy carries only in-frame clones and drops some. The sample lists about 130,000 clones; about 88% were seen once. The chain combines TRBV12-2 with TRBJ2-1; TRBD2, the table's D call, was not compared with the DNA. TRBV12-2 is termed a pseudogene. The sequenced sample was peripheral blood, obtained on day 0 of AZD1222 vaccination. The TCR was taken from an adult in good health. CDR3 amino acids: CASRRGVNYNEQFF. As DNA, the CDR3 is TGTGCAAGTCGCCGGGGGGTTAACTACAATGAGCAGTTCTTC.